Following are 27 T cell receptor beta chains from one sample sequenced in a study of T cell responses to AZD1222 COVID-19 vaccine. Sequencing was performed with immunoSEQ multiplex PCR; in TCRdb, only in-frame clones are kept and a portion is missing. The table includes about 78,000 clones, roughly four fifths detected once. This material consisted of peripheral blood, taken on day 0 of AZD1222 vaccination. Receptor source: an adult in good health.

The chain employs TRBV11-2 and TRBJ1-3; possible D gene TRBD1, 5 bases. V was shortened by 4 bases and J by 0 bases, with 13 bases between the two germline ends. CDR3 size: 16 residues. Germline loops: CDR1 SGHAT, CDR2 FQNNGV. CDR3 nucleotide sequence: TGTGCCAGCAGCTCGGTAGACAGTTACTCTGGAAACACCATATATTTT. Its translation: CASSSVDSYSGNTIYF.

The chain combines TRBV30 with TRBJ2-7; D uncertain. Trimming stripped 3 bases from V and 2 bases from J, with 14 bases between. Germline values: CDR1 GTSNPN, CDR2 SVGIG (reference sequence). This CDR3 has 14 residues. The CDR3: CAWSPVDGAYEQYF. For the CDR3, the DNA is TGTGCCTGGAGCCCGGTAGATGGGGCCTACGAGCAGTACTTC.

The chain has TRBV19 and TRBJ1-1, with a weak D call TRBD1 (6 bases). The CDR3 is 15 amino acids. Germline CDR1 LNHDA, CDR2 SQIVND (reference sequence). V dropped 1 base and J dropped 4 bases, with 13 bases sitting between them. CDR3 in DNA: TGTGCCAGTAGTATAGCGTTCGGGGGGGCCACTGAAGCTTTCTTT. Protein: CASSIAFGGATEAFF.

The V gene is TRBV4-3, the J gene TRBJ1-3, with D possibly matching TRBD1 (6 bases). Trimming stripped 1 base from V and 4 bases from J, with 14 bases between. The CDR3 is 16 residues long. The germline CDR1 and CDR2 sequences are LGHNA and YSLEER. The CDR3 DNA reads TGCGCCAGCAGCCAAGCAACAGGGTCGGCCGGAAACACCATATATTTT. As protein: CASSQATGSAGNTIYF.

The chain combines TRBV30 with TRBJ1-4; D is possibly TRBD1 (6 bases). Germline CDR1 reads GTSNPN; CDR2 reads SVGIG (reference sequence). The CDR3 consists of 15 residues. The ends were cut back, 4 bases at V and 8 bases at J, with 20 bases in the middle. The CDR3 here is CAWNTGGGVGEKLFF. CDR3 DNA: TGTGCCTGGAACACCGGTGGGGGCGTAGGCGAAAAACTGTTTTTT.

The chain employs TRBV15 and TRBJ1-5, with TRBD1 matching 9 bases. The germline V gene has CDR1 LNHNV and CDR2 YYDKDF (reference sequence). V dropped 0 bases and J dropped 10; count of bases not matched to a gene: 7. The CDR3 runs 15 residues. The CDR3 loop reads CATSRDQGQGSPQHF. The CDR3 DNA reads TGTGCCACCAGCAGAGATCAGGGACAGGGCAGTCCCCAGCATTTT.

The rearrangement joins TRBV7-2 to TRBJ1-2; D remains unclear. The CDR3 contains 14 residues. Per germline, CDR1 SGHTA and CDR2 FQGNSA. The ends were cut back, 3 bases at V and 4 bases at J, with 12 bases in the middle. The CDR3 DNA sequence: TGTGCCAGCAGCTTTCAGGTGGAGGGCTATGGCTACACCTTC. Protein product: CASSFQVEGYGYTF.

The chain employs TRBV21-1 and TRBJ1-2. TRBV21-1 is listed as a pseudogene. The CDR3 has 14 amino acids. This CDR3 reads CASSTRRSNYGYTF. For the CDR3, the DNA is TGTGCCAGCAGCACCCGACGGAGCAACTATGGCTACACCTTC.

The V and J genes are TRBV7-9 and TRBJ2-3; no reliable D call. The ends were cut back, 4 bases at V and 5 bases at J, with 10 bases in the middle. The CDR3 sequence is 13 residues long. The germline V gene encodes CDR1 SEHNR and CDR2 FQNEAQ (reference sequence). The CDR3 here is CASSSFNVDTQYF. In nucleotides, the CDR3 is TGTGCCAGCAGCTCCTTCAATGTAGATACGCAGTATTTT.

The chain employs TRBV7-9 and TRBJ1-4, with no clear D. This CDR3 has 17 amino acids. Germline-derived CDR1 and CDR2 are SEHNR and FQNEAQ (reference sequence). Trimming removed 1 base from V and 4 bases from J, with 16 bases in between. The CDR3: CASSLGRSGRGNEKLFF. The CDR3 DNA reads TGTGCCAGCAGCTTAGGCCGATCGGGCCGGGGTAATGAAAAACTGTTTTTT.

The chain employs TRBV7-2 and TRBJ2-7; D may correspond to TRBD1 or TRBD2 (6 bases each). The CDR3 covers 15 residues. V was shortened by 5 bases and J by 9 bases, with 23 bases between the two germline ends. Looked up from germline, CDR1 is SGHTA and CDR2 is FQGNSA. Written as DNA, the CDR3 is TGTGCCAGCAGCGACCCGGGGGCGAAGTTCATGTGGCAGTACTTC. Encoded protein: CASSDPGAKFMWQYF.

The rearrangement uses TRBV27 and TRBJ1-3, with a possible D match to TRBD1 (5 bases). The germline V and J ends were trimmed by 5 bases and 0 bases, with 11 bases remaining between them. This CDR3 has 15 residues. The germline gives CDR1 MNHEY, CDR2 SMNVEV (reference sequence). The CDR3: CASSPRQSSGNTIYF. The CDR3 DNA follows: TGTGCCAGCAGTCCACGACAGTCCTCTGGAAACACCATATATTTT.

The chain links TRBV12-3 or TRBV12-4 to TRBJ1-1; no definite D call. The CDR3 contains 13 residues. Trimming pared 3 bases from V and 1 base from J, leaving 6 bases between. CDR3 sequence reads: CASSLGPNTEAFF. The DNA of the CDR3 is TGTGCCAGCAGTTTGGGCCCGAACACTGAAGCTTTCTTT.

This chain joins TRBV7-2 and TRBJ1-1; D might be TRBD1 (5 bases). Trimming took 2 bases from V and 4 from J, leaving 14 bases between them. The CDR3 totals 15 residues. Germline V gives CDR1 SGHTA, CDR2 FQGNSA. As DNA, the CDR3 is TGTGCCAGCAGCTTAACCAAGGGGCAGGGCACTGAAGCTTTCTTT. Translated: CASSLTKGQGTEAFF.

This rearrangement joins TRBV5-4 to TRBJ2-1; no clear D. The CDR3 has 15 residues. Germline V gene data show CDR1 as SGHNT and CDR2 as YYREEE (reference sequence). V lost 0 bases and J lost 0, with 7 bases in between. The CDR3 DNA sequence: TGTGCCAGCAGCTTGGAGAGGAGCTCCTACAATGAGCAGTTCTTC. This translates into CASSLERSSYNEQFF.

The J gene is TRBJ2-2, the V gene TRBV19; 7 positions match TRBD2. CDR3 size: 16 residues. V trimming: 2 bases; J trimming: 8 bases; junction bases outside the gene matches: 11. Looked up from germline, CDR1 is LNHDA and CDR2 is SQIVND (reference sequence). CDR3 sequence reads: CASSIYGTKVLGELFF. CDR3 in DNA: TGTGCCAGTAGTATATACGGGACTAAAGTTCTAGGGGAGCTGTTTTTT.

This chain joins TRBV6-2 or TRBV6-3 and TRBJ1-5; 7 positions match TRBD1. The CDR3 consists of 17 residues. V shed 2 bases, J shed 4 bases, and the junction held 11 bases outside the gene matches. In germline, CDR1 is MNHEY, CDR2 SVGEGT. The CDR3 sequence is CASSYIGRAGGNQPQHF. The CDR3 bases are TGTGCCAGCAGTTACATTGGGCGGGCAGGGGGGAATCAGCCCCAGCATTTT.

This CDR3 is CASSDRGGNEQFF. In nucleotides, the CDR3 is TGTGCCAGCAGTGACAGGGGGGGCAATGAGCAGTTCTTC. The chain carries TRBV6-1 and TRBJ2-1; D might be TRBD1 or TRBD2, each matching 7 bases. V lost 3 bases and J 6 bases, leaving 9 bases between the germline ends. Germline-derived CDR1 and CDR2 are MNHNS and SASEGT. The CDR3 is 13 amino acids.

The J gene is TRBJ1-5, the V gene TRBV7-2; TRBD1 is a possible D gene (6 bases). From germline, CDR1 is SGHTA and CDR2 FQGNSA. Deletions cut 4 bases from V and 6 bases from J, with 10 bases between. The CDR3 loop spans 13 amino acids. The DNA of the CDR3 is TGTGCCAGCAGCTCACGGGACACTCAGCCCCAGCATTTT. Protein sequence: CASSSRDTQPQHF.

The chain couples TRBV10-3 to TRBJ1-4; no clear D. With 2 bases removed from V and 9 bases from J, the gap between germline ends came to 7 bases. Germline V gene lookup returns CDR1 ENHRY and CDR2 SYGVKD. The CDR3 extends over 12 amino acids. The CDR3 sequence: CAISEDGKKLFF. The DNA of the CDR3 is TGTGCCATCAGTGAGGACGGAAAAAAACTGTTTTTT.

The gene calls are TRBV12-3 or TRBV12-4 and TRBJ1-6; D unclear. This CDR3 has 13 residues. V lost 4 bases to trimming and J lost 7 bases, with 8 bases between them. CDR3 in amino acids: CASSWEVNSPLHF. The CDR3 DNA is TGTGCCAGCAGTTGGGAGGTGAATTCACCCCTCCACTTT.

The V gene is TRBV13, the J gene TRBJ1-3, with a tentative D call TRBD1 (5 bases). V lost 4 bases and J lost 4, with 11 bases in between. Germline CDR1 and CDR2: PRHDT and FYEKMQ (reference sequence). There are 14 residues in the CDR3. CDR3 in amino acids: CASSSRESGNTIYF. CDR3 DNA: TGTGCCAGCAGCTCCAGGGAATCCGGAAACACCATATATTTT.

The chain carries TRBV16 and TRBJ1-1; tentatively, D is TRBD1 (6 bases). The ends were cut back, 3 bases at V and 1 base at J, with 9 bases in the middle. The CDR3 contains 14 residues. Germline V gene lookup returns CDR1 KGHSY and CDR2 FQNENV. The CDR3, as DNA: TGTGCCAGCAGCCATAAACAGGGGAACACTGAAGCTTTCTTT. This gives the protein CASSHKQGNTEAFF.

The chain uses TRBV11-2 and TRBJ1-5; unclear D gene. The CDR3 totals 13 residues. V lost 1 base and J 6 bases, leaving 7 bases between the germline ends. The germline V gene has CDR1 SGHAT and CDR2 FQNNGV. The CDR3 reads CASSLGAGQPQHF. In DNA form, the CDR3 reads TGTGCCAGCAGCTTAGGGGCGGGTCAGCCCCAGCATTTT.

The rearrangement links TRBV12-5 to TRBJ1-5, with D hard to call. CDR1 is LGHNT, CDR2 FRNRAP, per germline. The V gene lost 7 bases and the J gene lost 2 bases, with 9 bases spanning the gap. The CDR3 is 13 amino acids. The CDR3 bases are TGTGCTAGTGCCGAAACGGGCAATCAGCCCCAGCATTTT. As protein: CASAETGNQPQHF.

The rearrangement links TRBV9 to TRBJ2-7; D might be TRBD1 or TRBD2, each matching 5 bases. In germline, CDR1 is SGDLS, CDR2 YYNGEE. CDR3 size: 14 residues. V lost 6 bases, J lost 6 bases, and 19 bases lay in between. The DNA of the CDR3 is TGTGCCAGCAATCCGGCCGGGACGGGCAGCGAGCAGTACTTC. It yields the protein CASNPAGTGSEQYF.

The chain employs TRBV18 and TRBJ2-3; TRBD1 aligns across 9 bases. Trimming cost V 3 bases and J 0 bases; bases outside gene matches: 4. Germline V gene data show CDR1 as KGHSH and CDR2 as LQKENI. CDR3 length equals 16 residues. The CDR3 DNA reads TGTGCCAGCTCACCGACAGGGGGAACTAGCACAGATACGCAGTATTTT. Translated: CASSPTGGTSTDTQYF.